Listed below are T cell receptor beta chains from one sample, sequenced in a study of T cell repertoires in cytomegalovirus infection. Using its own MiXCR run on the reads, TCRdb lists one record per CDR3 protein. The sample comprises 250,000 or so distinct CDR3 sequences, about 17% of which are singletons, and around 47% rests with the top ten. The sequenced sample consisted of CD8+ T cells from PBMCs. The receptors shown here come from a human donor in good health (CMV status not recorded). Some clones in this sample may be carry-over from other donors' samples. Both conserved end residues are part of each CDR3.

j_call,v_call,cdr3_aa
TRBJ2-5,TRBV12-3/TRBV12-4,CASSPTGNQETQYF
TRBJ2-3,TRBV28,CASSLPGDQGQGRADTQYF
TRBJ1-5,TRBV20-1,CSARDPAVDTLLNQPQHF
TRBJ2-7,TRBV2,CASSHRDEQYF
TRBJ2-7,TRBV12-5,CASGLGTGRRDEQYF
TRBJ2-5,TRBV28,CASSPDGGIQETQYF
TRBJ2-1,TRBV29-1,CSVRSWDRVDEQFF
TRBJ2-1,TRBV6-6,CASSLPYHEQFF
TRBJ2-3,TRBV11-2,CASSLDDFQQYF
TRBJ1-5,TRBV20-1,CSALVKGQGAKESNQPQHF
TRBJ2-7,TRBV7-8,CASSLTRASGVSYEQYF
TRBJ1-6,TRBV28,CASSLGLASPLHF
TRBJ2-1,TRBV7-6,CASWDPNREPNNEQFF
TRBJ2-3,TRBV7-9,CASSLSQTDTQYF